These 18 T cell receptor beta chains share one sample of origin, sequenced in a study of T cell clonality in common variable immunodeficiency. Generated by immunoSEQ multiplex PCR, the TCRdb table keeps only in-frame clones and is missing some. The record shows fewer than 60,000 clones for this sample, with no singletons present. Sequencing input: peripheral blood mononuclear cells. The receptor set was obtained from a person aged 18-69 years in good health.

This clone was seen a handful of times. The CDR3 goes on 3 residues after the read ends, and that part is filled in from the germline J gene. This chain joins TRBV19 and TRBJ1-4; D gene unclear. The CDR3 is 13 amino acids. The germline V gene has CDR1 LNHDA and CDR2 SQIVND (reference sequence). Trimming took 6 bases from V and 6 from J, leaving 11 bases between them. The CDR3 protein is CASSPTGYEKLFF. The sequenced CDR3 bases are TGTGCCAGTAGCCCAACGGGGTATGAAAAA.

This clone was counted many times. The read stops 3 residues short of the end of the CDR3; the missing end is completed from the germline J gene. The V and J genes are TRBV6-2 or TRBV6-3 and TRBJ2-7, with 10 nucleotides matching TRBD2. After removal of 7 bases from V and 5 bases from J, the junction contained 5 bases not matched to a gene. The germline V gene has CDR1 MNHEY and CDR2 SVGEGT. The CDR3 has 13 residues. CDR3 sequence: CASTPSGGNEQYF. The CDR3 DNA, read in part, is TGTGCCAGCACCCCTAGCGGGGGTAACGAG.

This clone was observed many times. The observed sequence ends 3 residues before the CDR3 terminus, with the missing tail filled in from the germline J gene. This chain links TRBV10-3 with TRBJ2-1, with TRBD1 matching over 12 bases. J lost 9 bases, V lost 4 bases, and 4 bases had no gene match. The CDR3 spans 14 residues. Germline V gene sequence: CDR1 ENHRY, CDR2 SYGVKD. The CDR3 reads CAISAGQGAFEQFF. Incomplete CDR3 DNA: TGTGCCATCAGTGCGGGACAGGGGGCGTTTGAG.

This clone was picked up a small number of times. The CDR3 goes on 3 residues after the read ends, and that part is filled in from the germline J gene. The chain links TRBV5-1 to TRBJ2-1; D may be TRBD1 (6 bases). In germline, CDR1 is SGHRS, CDR2 YFSETQ. The CDR3 is made up of 15 amino acids. V dropped 9 bases and J dropped 7 bases, with 23 bases sitting between them. CDR3 DNA, as far as it was read: TGCGCCACCGGTTACGCGTGGGGGCGCTGGAATGAG. Protein product: CATGYAWGRWNE. The whole CDR3 is CATGYAWGRWNEQFF.

In this sample, this clone turned up many times. The read finishes 3 residues shy of the CDR3 end, and the germline J gene is used to complete it. The chain has TRBV7-3 and TRBJ1-5; possibly TRBD1 for D (5 bases). The V gene lost 2 bases and the J gene lost 2 bases, with 10 bases spanning the gap. CDR1 and CDR2 from the germline V gene are SGHTA and FQGTGA. The CDR3 runs 15 residues. The CDR3 sequence is CASSLLGGGNQPQHF. The part of the CDR3 DNA that was read is TGTGCCAGCAGCTTATTGGGGGGAGGCAATCAGCCC.

This clone was recorded many times. The sequenced fragment ends 3 residues before the CDR3 boundary, so the rest is inferred from the germline J gene. This chain uses TRBV4-1 with TRBJ2-3, with D tentatively TRBD2 (5 bases). Trimming stripped 4 bases from V and 2 bases from J, with 13 bases between. The CDR3 is 15 residues long. Germline V gives CDR1 MGHRA, CDR2 YSYEKL. The chain's CDR3 is CASSPLLGHTDTQYF. CDR3 bases read: TGCGCCAGCAGCCCATTACTAGGGCACACAGATACG.

This clone showed up many times. The read is 3 residues too short to cover the CDR3 end, so that end is filled in from the germline J gene. The chain recombines TRBV20-1 with TRBJ1-5, with no clear D. Germline V gene data show CDR1 as DFQATT and CDR2 as SNEGSKA (reference sequence). Trimming shortened V by 6 bases and J by 2 bases, and 14 bases separated the two germline ends. This CDR3 region has 14 residues. The CDR3 region is CSAPPGSGNQPQHF. The CDR3 DNA, read in part, is TGCAGTGCCCCCCCGGGGTCGGGCAATCAGCCC.

Many counts were recorded for this clone. The read ends 3 residues early relative to the CDR3; the germline J gene fills the gap. V and J are TRBV19 and TRBJ1-5, with D tentatively TRBD1 (6 bases). Germline CDR1 reads LNHDA; CDR2 reads SQIVND (reference sequence). V was pared by 1 base and J by 7 bases, with 23 bases between. The CDR3 is made up of 18 amino acids. The CDR3 sequence is CASSIVLGGEGVGQPQHF. The CDR3 DNA, read in part, is TGTGCCAGTAGTATAGTGCTTGGGGGCGAAGGGGTAGGGCAGCCC.

A word on this clone: The read ends 3 residues before the CDR3 terminus; that terminus is restored from the germline J gene. The gene calls are TRBV20-1 and TRBJ1-6; maybe TRBD1 (6 bases). The CDR3 covers 12 residues. Germline values: CDR1 DFQATT, CDR2 SNEGSKA (reference sequence). V was shortened by 4 bases and J by 12 bases, with 13 bases between the two germline ends. This CDR3 is CSAKQGFGPLHF. The sequenced CDR3 bases are TGCAGTGCTAAACAGGGCTTCGGACCC.

This clone was seen a few times. The CDR3 end lies 3 residues beyond the end of the read and is filled in from the germline J gene. The chain is built from TRBV7-9 and TRBJ1-1, with D unresolved. The V and J ends lost 5 bases and 1 base respectively, with 8 bases between them. The CDR3 length is 13 residues. Germline CDR1 reads SEHNR; CDR2 reads FQNEAQ (reference sequence). The CDR3 here is CASSPEGNTEAFF. Partial CDR3 DNA: TGTGCCAGCAGCCCGGAGGGGAACACTGAA.

This clone was observed many times. The read ends 3 residues early relative to the CDR3; the germline J gene fills the gap. This chain links TRBV2 with TRBJ1-1; unclear D gene. This CDR3 is built from 9 residues. The V gene's germline CDR1 is SNHLY and CDR2 FYNNEI. V lost 9 bases and J 5 bases, leaving 4 bases between the germline ends. CDR3 DNA (partial): TGTGCCAGAGGGACTGAA. Protein sequence: CARGTE. The complete CDR3 protein is CARGTEAFF.

Many counts were recorded for this clone. With the read ending 3 residues before the CDR3 end, the germline J gene is used to fill in that end. The chain links TRBV5-1 to TRBJ2-2; tentative D call: TRBD1 (5 bases). V lost 3 bases to trimming and J lost 1 base, with 16 bases between them. CDR1 is SGHRS, CDR2 YFSETQ, per germline. The CDR3 sequence is 17 residues long. Incomplete CDR3 DNA: TGCGCCAGCAGCTCCGACAGCGCCGTCCAGAACACCGGGGAG. Its translation is CASSSDSAVQNTGE. The whole CDR3 protein reads CASSSDSAVQNTGELFF.

This clone was counted many times. The read comes to an end 3 residues before the CDR3 does, leaving the germline J gene to fill in the end. V gene TRBV5-1 combines with J gene TRBJ2-3; no clear D. The CDR3 has 15 residues. The germline CDR1 and CDR2 sequences are SGHRS and YFSETQ. The V end was cut by 4 bases, the J end by 3 bases, with 15 bases between. The chain's CDR3 is CASSETEIGTDTQYF. Partial CDR3 DNA: TGCGCCAGCAGCGAGACTGAGATCGGGACAGATACG.

Points on this clone: The read comes to an end 3 residues before the CDR3 does, leaving the germline J gene to fill in the end. The V gene is TRBV5-1, the J gene TRBJ2-1; 7 bases match TRBD1. The V gene end was trimmed by 0 bases and the J gene end by 0 bases; junction bases not matched to a gene: 3. Germline lookup yields CDR1 SGHRS and CDR2 YFSETQ. The CDR3 spans 16 residues. Partial CDR3 DNA: TGCGCCAGCAGCTTGGCGGGGACAGTCTCCTACAATGAG. Its protein product is CASSLAGTVSYNE. The CDR3 as a whole reads CASSLAGTVSYNEQFF.

This clone has a count of ten or more. The CDR3 end falls 3 residues outside the read, so it is completed with the germline J gene. This chain joins TRBV7-6 and TRBJ2-5, with TRBD2 matching 12 bases. This CDR3 spans 18 amino acids. V lost 0 bases, J lost 5 bases, and 10 bases stayed unmatched. Germline assignment: CDR1 SGHVS and CDR2 FNYEAQ. Partial CDR3 DNA: TGTGCCAGCAGCTTAGCACTAGCGGGAGGTCCCGGAGCGGAGACC. Translating it yields CASSLALAGGPGAET. From start to end, the CDR3 is CASSLALAGGPGAETQYF.

This clone showed up many times. The read ends 3 residues early relative to the CDR3; the germline J gene fills the gap. The V gene is TRBV4-1, the J gene TRBJ2-3; D gene unclear. The germline CDR1 and CDR2 sequences are MGHRA and YSYEKL. V was trimmed by 0 bases and J by 4 bases, leaving 11 bases between them. The CDR3 has 15 amino acids. The part of the CDR3 DNA that was read is TGCGCCAGCAGCCAAGAAGGGCCCTCGGCAGATACG. As protein: CASSQEGPSADT. In full, the CDR3 reads CASSQEGPSADTQYF.

This clone was picked up many times. The sequenced fragment ends 3 residues before the CDR3 boundary, so the rest is inferred from the germline J gene. This chain joins TRBV2 and TRBJ2-5, with D possibly matching TRBD1 (6 bases). The germline V and J ends were trimmed by 10 bases and 0 bases, with 9 bases remaining between them. Germline-derived CDR1 and CDR2 are SNHLY and FYNNEI. The CDR3 sequence is 12 residues long. The CDR3 DNA, read in part, is TGTGCCACCCGGACAGACCAAGAGACC. Protein: CATRTDQET. The whole CDR3 region reads CATRTDQETQYF.

This clone was seen at least ten times. The read terminates 3 residues ahead of where the CDR3 ends, so the germline J gene completes it. The V gene is TRBV5-1, the J gene TRBJ2-3; TRBD1 matches 7 bases. This CDR3 comprises 16 residues. Germline lookup yields CDR1 SGHRS and CDR2 YFSETQ. Unmatched junction bases numbered 10, after V lost 0 bases and J lost 6 bases. The covered CDR3 bases are TGCGCCAGCAGCTTGGGACAGGGAATACGAAGGGATACG. Its protein product is CASSLGQGIRRDT. The full-length CDR3 reads as CASSLGQGIRRDTQYF.